The 4 T cell receptor beta chains presented below share a single source sample, sequenced in a study of T cell responses to AZD1222 COVID-19 vaccine. Clones were sequenced by immunoSEQ multiplex PCR, and TCRdb holds only the in-frame ones, with some missing. The sample records 120,000 or so clones, 92% being singletons. The sequencing used peripheral blood, collected on day 0 of AZD1222 vaccination. The receptors here all came from an adult in good health.

The chain uses TRBV24-1 and TRBJ1-3, with D perhaps matching TRBD1 (5 bases). The CDR3 is 15 residues long. Per the germline V gene, CDR1 is KGHDR and CDR2 is SFDVKD. V shed 7 bases and J shed 3 bases, with 15 bases lying between them. CDR3 nucleotide sequence: TGTGCCACCAGCCCCCCCCGACAGTATGGAAACACCATATATTTT. Encoded protein: CATSPPRQYGNTIYF.

This clone was observed a single time. CDR3 protein: CASSPTGVTYEQYF. The CDR3 DNA reads TGTGCCAGCAGTCCGACAGGGGTTACCTACGAGCAGTACTTC. The chain carries TRBV2 and TRBJ2-7; 8 bases agree with TRBD1. Germline-derived CDR1 and CDR2 are SNHLY and FYNNEI. This CDR3 has 14 amino acids. With V trimmed by 5 bases and J by 2 bases, 5 bases remained unmatched. The variable domain in full, completed from reference TRBV2 and TRBJ2-7, reads EPEVTQTPSHQVTQMGQEVILRCVPISNHLYFYWYRQILGQKVEFLVSFYNNEISEKSEIFDDQFSVERPDGSNFTLKIRSTKLEDSAMYFCASSPTGVTYEQYFGPGTRLTVT.

The V gene is TRBV27, the J gene TRBJ1-5; D unresolved. The V end lost 5 bases, the J end lost 7 bases, and 15 bases lay between the germline ends. CDR3 length equals 14 residues. Germline-derived CDR1 and CDR2 are MNHEY and SMNVEV (reference sequence). CDR3: CASSPWEGGQPQHF. For the CDR3, the DNA is TGTGCCAGCAGTCCCTGGGAGGGAGGCCAGCCCCAGCATTTT.

V and J are TRBV9 and TRBJ1-4; 11 nucleotides line up with TRBD1. Looked up from germline, CDR1 is SGDLS and CDR2 is YYNGEE. The CDR3 is 16 amino acids. Trimming took 3 bases from V and 8 from J; bases not matched to a gene: 9. This chain's CDR3 is CASSAGQGARKEKLFF. CDR3 bases: TGTGCCAGCAGCGCAGGACAGGGGGCGCGGAAAGAAAAACTGTTTTTT.